This T cell receptor (beta chain) was documented in a study of graft-versus-host responses after intestinal transplantation (dated by TCRdb to the early 2020s). Broadly, across the study: Multivisceral, liver-intestinal, or isolated intestinal transplants were received by the recipients. All recipients received anti-thymocyte globulin induction followed by maintenance tacrolimus and steroids for about three years. Bulk TCR-beta CDR3 sequencing was used to track graft-versus-host and host-versus-graft alloreactive T cell clones in the graft, circulation and bone marrow after intestinal transplantation. Of the roughly 24 intestinal transplant recipients enrolled in the cohort, one of whom was a retransplant, a few patients without pretransplant specimens were excluded. To identify alloreactive clones, pre-transplant mixed lymphocyte reaction products were sequenced and then compared with unstimulated pre-transplant donor and recipient T cells. Instead of going to the commercial service, samples from a few later patients were sequenced in-house on an Illumina MiSeq and processed with MiXCR. Donor T cell macrochimerism was defined as a peak of at least 4% donor T cells among recipient peripheral blood mononuclear cells.

Library prep was done by the immunoSEQ multiplex PCR assay. For most patients, genomic DNA was isolated with the Qiagen DNeasy Blood and Tissue Kit and sent frozen to Adaptive Biotechnologies for TCR sequencing. For most patients, genomic DNA was subjected to high-throughput TCR-beta CDR3 sequencing by Adaptive Biotechnologies. The published analysis was carried out like this. TCR sequencing data for over 15 patients were retrieved from Adaptive's ImmunoSEQ software; a few other patients were processed with MiXCR and VDJtools. CD4 versus CD8 sorting errors were corrected by removing sequences found in both subsets at a frequency ratio below 5:1. Because the origin of CDR3 nucleotide sequences shared between donor and recipient could not be assigned, those sequences were removed. To count as alloreactive, a clone needed at least 2-fold expansion over unstimulated cells and a minimum CFSE-low frequency of 0.002% (template counts) or 0.001% (read counts). Clones were considered mappable if detected in sequenced pre-transplant spleen, lymph node, or MLR CFSE-low populations of the donor or recipient. Cumulative frequency of alloreactive clones was calculated as a percentage of all sequences weighted by copy number. As stored in TCRdb, this immuneACCESS dataset retains in-frame rearrangements with V and J assigned. A fraction of the clones does not appear; measured against another copy, unresolved V genes explain less than half of the discrepancy, and the remainder lacks a known reason. That table furnishes V, J and clone size, whereas the DNA furnished D and trimming. A total of around 88,000 clones appear in this sample, 75% to 95% of them only once. About 8% of the sample goes to the ten largest clones.

Points the paper makes about the study in general: Early after transplant, peak levels of circulating GvH clones were associated with declines in HvG clones. The relatively low number and heterogeneity of intestinal transplant patients limited the conclusions. In patients with donor T cell macrochimerism, the allografts had high GvH to HvG T cell clonal ratios. GvH clones turned up in recipient bone marrow, with some appearing earlier in ileal mucosa or blood, a pattern consistent with an intestinal mucosal origin.

Including cysteine and phenylalanine, the CDR3 has 16 amino acids. This entry keeps only the CDR3 DNA: 48 bases, framed from base 1. Germline trimming: 5 bases from V, 1 base from J; junction bases outside gene matches: 7. CDR1 and CDR2, looked up from the germline V gene (reference sequence), are MNHEY and SMNVEV. The label giving this sample's time point can be read as: cells obtained before transplantation from donor or recipient. CD3+CD4+ and CD3+CD8+ populations were FACS-sorted from unstimulated pre-transplant donor and recipient cells taken from spleen or lymph nodes. A remark on this clone: Its antigen specificity is not known. No clone much larger than this one lies a single base away; base qualities are absent.

The TCR originated in a human donor who was the organ donor for an intestinal transplant. The chain is made from TRBV27 and TRBJ2-3, with 9 bases aligning to TRBD1. This sample comprised unstimulated CD8+ T cells sorted from spleen or lymph node cells, obtained before transplant. The DNA sequence is given as TGTGCCAGCAGTCCGAGAAGGACAGGGGGCACAGATACGCAGTATTTT. Its product reads: CASSPRRTGGTDTQYF.